A selection of T cell receptor beta chains follows, all from one sample in a study of shared clonotypes between healthy human individuals. This table comes from immunoSEQ multiplex PCR, and its TCRdb copy is limited to in-frame clones, with some not included. The profile shows around 2,000,000 clones, roughly 94% of them singletons. Sample: naive CD8+ T cells sorted from blood. The receptors were gathered from a man in his late teens or twenties in good health. The CDR3 runs from the conserved cysteine through the conserved F or W. A D gene is named only where the DNA matches it firmly. Clone sizes are given selectively: once, few, many, or a class where the clone is expanded.

J gene: TRBJ2-7; clone size: NA; V gene: TRBV7-2; D gene: NA; CDR3 DNA: TGTGCCAGCAGCTTCTGGCTTGGGGCCATGTCGTACGAGCAGTACTTC; CDR3 protein: CASSFWLGAMSYEQYF
J gene: TRBJ1-1; clone size: NA; V gene: TRBV5-6; D gene: NA; CDR3 DNA: TGTGCCAGCACCCCGGTCGGGACCCCCCTGGAGGTGAACACTGAAGCTTTCTTT; CDR3 protein: CASTPVGTPLEVNTEAFF
J gene: TRBJ2-2; clone size: once; V gene: TRBV4-3; D gene: NA; CDR3 DNA: TGCGCCAGCAGCCAAGATCTAGGGACCGCGAACACCGGGGAGCTGTTTTTT; CDR3 protein: CASSQDLGTANTGELFF
J gene: TRBJ2-5; clone size: NA; V gene: TRBV6-5; D gene: NA; CDR3 DNA: TGTGCCAGCAGTGACCCCGGGGGCCAAGAGACCCAGTACTTC; CDR3 protein: CASSDPGGQETQYF
J gene: TRBJ1-1; clone size: NA; V gene: TRBV14; D gene: NA; CDR3 DNA: TGTGCCAGCAGCCACCTACAGGAGCCTGAAGCTTTCTTT; CDR3 protein: CASSHLQEPEAFF
J gene: TRBJ2-2; clone size: NA; V gene: TRBV7-7; D gene: NA; CDR3 DNA: TGTGCTAGCAGCTTAGCCGTTTCGACCGGGGAGCTGTTTTTT; CDR3 protein: CASSLAVSTGELFF
J gene: TRBJ2-7; clone size: NA; V gene: TRBV5-1; D gene: NA; CDR3 DNA: TGCGCCAGCAGACTTGACGGGGGGCCATACGAGCAGTACTTC; CDR3 protein: CASRLDGGPYEQYF
J gene: TRBJ1-2; clone size: NA; V gene: TRBV7-9; D gene: NA; CDR3 DNA: TGTGCCAGCAGCGCAACGACTGAGGCTCGCTTTGGCTACACCTTC; CDR3 protein: CASSATTEARFGYTF
J gene: TRBJ1-1; clone size: NA; V gene: TRBV6-5; D gene: NA; CDR3 DNA: TGTGCCAGCAGTTGGGGTATAGGGGAAGGCACTGAAGCTTTCTTT; CDR3 protein: CASSWGIGEGTEAFF
J gene: TRBJ1-2; clone size: NA; V gene: TRBV30; D gene: NA; CDR3 DNA: TGTGCCTGGAGTGCGCCAAAACCGGGACCAAGGGGCTACACCTTC; CDR3 protein: CAWSAPKPGPRGYTF
J gene: TRBJ2-7; clone size: NA; V gene: TRBV5-8; D gene: TRBD2; CDR3 DNA: TGTGCCAGCAGGACTAGCGGGGGGGTCCACGAGCAGTACTTC; CDR3 protein: CASRTSGGVHEQYF
J gene: TRBJ2-7; clone size: NA; V gene: TRBV5-1; D gene: NA; CDR3 DNA: TGCGCCAGCAGCCGCGATGCGTCGGGACCGCTTGTATACGAGCAGTACTTC; CDR3 protein: CASSRDASGPLVYEQYF
J gene: TRBJ2-3; clone size: NA; V gene: TRBV12-5; D gene: TRBD2; CDR3 DNA: TGTGCTAGTGGTTTGGGCCCCGGGACTAGCGGGCCCACAGATACGCAGTATTTT; CDR3 protein: CASGLGPGTSGPTDTQYF
J gene: TRBJ2-7; clone size: NA; V gene: TRBV13; D gene: NA; CDR3 DNA: TGTGCCAGCAGCTTAGGGGCTAGCAGGTACGAGCAGTACTTC; CDR3 protein: CASSLGASRYEQYF
J gene: TRBJ2-7; clone size: NA; V gene: TRBV4-1; D gene: TRBD2; CDR3 DNA: TGCGCCAGCAGCCTTCGACTAGCGGAGAGCTACGAGCAGTACTTC; CDR3 protein: CASSLRLAESYEQYF
J gene: TRBJ1-2; clone size: NA; V gene: TRBV19; D gene: NA; CDR3 DNA: TGTGCCAGTAGTGGGCGCGCGGGCGGCGGCTACACCTTC; CDR3 protein: CASSGRAGGGYTF
J gene: TRBJ1-6; clone size: once; V gene: TRBV4-1; D gene: TRBD1; CDR3 DNA: TGCGCCAGCAGCCAAGTAGGACAGGGCCCCTATAATTCACCCCTCCACTTT; CDR3 protein: CASSQVGQGPYNSPLHF
J gene: TRBJ2-7; clone size: once; V gene: TRBV7-9; D gene: TRBD1; CDR3 DNA: TGTGCCAGCGTGGAGGCAGGGGGTTCCTACGAGCAGTACTTC; CDR3 protein: CASVEAGGSYEQYF
J gene: TRBJ1-4; clone size: NA; V gene: TRBV10-3; D gene: NA; CDR3 DNA: TGTGCCATCAGTGAGTCGGGTGGTGAAAAACTGTTTTTT; CDR3 protein: CAISESGGEKLFF
J gene: TRBJ2-7; clone size: once; V gene: TRBV28; D gene: TRBD1; CDR3 DNA: TGTGCCAGCAGTTCTACCGGGACAGACTACGAGCAGTACTTC; CDR3 protein: CASSSTGTDYEQYF
J gene: TRBJ2-3; clone size: NA; V gene: TRBV29-1; D gene: NA; CDR3 DNA: TGCAGCGTGTTACATATCACAGATACGCAGTATTTT; CDR3 protein: CSVLHITDTQYF
J gene: TRBJ2-5; clone size: few; V gene: TRBV6-5; D gene: NA; CDR3 DNA: TGTGCCAGCAGTTCCACAGGGAACCAAGAGACCCAGTACTTC; CDR3 protein: CASSSTGNQETQYF
J gene: TRBJ2-7; clone size: once; V gene: TRBV10-2; D gene: NA; CDR3 DNA: TGCGCCAGCAGTGAGAGTGGTCGCTTGGAAGAGCAGTACTTC; CDR3 protein: CASSESGRLEEQYF
J gene: TRBJ2-7; clone size: few; V gene: TRBV27; D gene: NA; CDR3 DNA: TGTGCCAGCAGGGGCAGGGGGGGATACGAGCAGTACTTC; CDR3 protein: CASRGRGGYEQYF
J gene: TRBJ1-3; clone size: once; V gene: TRBV4-1; D gene: NA; CDR3 DNA: TGCGCCAGCAACACTGACGGGCTTGGAAACACCATATATTTT; CDR3 protein: CASNTDGLGNTIYF